The 21 T cell receptor beta chains reported below all come from one sample, sequenced in a study of immune evolution from preneoplasia to lung adenocarcinoma. Assay used: immunoSEQ multiplex PCR; TCRdb lists only in-frame clones, some missing. The top ten clones hold around 3.9% of a sample with roughly 11,000 clones, 78% of them seen once. The source material was FFPE minimally invasive lung adenocarcinoma tissue. The receptors come from a person aged 55-79 years with lung adenocarcinoma.

This sequence joins TRBV7-2 and TRBJ2-1, with D perhaps matching TRBD2 (6 bases). This CDR3 has 16 amino acids. The V gene lost 3 bases and the J gene lost 0 bases, with 12 bases spanning the gap. CDR1 and CDR2 from the germline V gene are SGHTA and FQGNSA. The DNA for the CDR3 is TGTGCCAGCAGCTTCGCCGGGAGCAGCTCCTACAATGAGCAGTTCTTC. Its protein product is CASSFAGSSSYNEQFF.

V usage is TRBV7-2 and J usage is TRBJ1-3; D is unresolved. Trimming shortened V by 3 bases and J by 0 bases, and 6 bases separated the two germline ends. Germline CDR1 reads SGHTA; CDR2 reads FQGNSA. There are 14 residues in the CDR3. The CDR3 DNA follows: TGTGCCAGCAGCTTCGGGTTCTCTGGAAACACCATATATTTT. This sequence encodes CASSFGFSGNTIYF.

V gene TRBV27 combines with J gene TRBJ2-2, with 8 bases identical to TRBD1. With 6 bases clipped from V and 6 bases from J, the junction kept 9 bases outside the gene matches. CDR3 length: 15 residues. Germline V CDR1 and CDR2: MNHEY, SMNVEV (reference sequence). CDR3 bases: TGTGCCAGCAGCCCTACCCAGGGGGCGGCCGGGGAGCTGTTTTTT. Encoded protein: CASSPTQGAAGELFF.

The chain carries TRBV16 and TRBJ1-5, with a tentative D call TRBD1 (5 bases). V was cut by 4 bases and J by 2 bases, with 12 bases left in between. Germline CDR1 KGHSY, CDR2 FQNENV. The CDR3 is 15 amino acids. This CDR3 reads CASSPSQGGNQPQHF. CDR3 bases: TGTGCCAGCAGCCCCTCCCAGGGAGGCAATCAGCCCCAGCATTTT. The full variable domain, in which reference TRBV16 and TRBJ1-5 provide the parts outside the CDR3, is GEEVAQTPKHLVRGEGQKAKLYCAPIKGHSYVFWYQQVLKNEFKFLISFQNENVFDETGMPKERFSAKCLPNSPCSLEIQATKLEDSAVYFCASSPSQGGNQPQHFGDGTRLSIL.

J is TRBJ1-1 and V is TRBV6-5; D remains ambiguous. Trimming shortened V by 2 bases and J by 2 bases, and 6 bases separated the two germline ends. CDR1 is MNHEY and CDR2 is SVGAGI in the germline V gene. The CDR3 contains 13 residues. The CDR3 coding sequence is TGTGCCAGCAGTTACGGGGATAACACTGAAGCTTTCTTT. It translates to CASSYGDNTEAFF.

This chain connects TRBV11-2 to TRBJ1-6, with no clear D. Trimming took 1 base from V and 5 from J, leaving 9 bases between them. This CDR3 has 15 amino acids. The V gene's germline CDR1 is SGHAT and CDR2 FQNNGV. The CDR3 sequence is CASSLGAQNNSPLHF. The CDR3 region has the DNA TGTGCCAGCAGCTTAGGGGCACAAAATAATTCACCCCTCCACTTT. Complete variable domain (other parts from reference TRBV11-2 and TRBJ1-6): EAGVAQSPRYKIIEKRQSVAFWCNPISGHATLYWYQQILGQGPKLLIQFQNNGVVDDSQLPKDRFSAERLKGVDSTLKIQPAKLEDSAVYLCASSLGAQNNSPLHFGNGTRLTVT.

V usage is TRBV11-3 and J usage is TRBJ2-5; D is possibly TRBD1 (6 bases). Deletions cut 2 bases from V and 5 bases from J, with 15 bases between. The CDR3 consists of 15 residues. Germline loops: CDR1 SGHNT, CDR2 YENEEA. In DNA, the CDR3 is TGTGCCAGCAGCTTACCATTGGGACAAGCGGAGACCCAGTACTTC. It translates to CASSLPLGQAETQYF.

The rearrangement joins TRBV11-2 to TRBJ2-3; tentative D call: TRBD1 (6 bases). The length of the CDR3 is 15 residues. Germline CDR1 is SGHAT and CDR2 is FQNNGV. V shed 1 base and J shed 4 bases, with 12 bases lying between them. CDR3 bases: TGTGCCAGCAGCTTAGTCGGCAGGGGAGCAGATACGCAGTATTTT. Protein product: CASSLVGRGADTQYF. Complete variable domain (other parts from reference TRBV11-2 and TRBJ2-3): EAGVAQSPRYKIIEKRQSVAFWCNPISGHATLYWYQQILGQGPKLLIQFQNNGVVDDSQLPKDRFSAERLKGVDSTLKIQPAKLEDSAVYLCASSLVGRGADTQYFGPGTRLTVL.

The DNA for the CDR3 is TGTGCCAGCAGCTTGGGGACAGGCGAAGAGACCCAGTACTTC. The encoded protein is CASSLGTGEETQYF. The chain joins TRBV7-6 to TRBJ2-5; 8 positions agree with TRBD1. The CDR3 consists of 14 residues. Germline V gives CDR1 SGHVS, CDR2 FNYEAQ. Trimming cost V 3 bases and J 3 bases; bases outside gene matches: 3. The whole variable domain, remainder taken from reference TRBV7-6 and TRBJ2-5, is GAGVSQSPRYKVTKRGQDVALRCDPISGHVSLYWYRQALGQGPEFLTYFNYEAQQDKSGLPNDRFSAERPEGSISTLTIQRTEQRDSAMYRCASSLGTGEETQYFGPGTRLLVL.

J is TRBJ1-5 and V is TRBV18; D unresolved. V shed 2 bases and J shed 6 bases, with 8 bases lying between them. From germline, CDR1 is KGHSH and CDR2 LQKENI. CDR3 length: 13 residues. CDR3 amino acids: CASSPGWVQPQHF. The CDR3, as DNA: TGTGCCAGCTCACCAGGGTGGGTTCAGCCCCAGCATTTT.

The chain recombines TRBV27 with TRBJ1-4; the D is unclear. The CDR3 sequence is 16 residues long. Trimming shortened V by 2 bases and J by 0 bases, and 10 bases separated the two germline ends. The V gene's germline CDR1 is MNHEY and CDR2 SMNVEV (reference sequence). The CDR3 nucleotides read TGTGCCAGCAGTTTAAGGTGGACCGCAACTAATGAAAAACTGTTTTTT. Its translation: CASSLRWTATNEKLFF.

This clone was counted a few times. V is TRBV4-2 and J is TRBJ1-5; D gene uncertain. Trimming left V 0 bases short and J 0 bases short, with 9 bases between. Germline V CDR1 and CDR2: LGHNA, YNFKEQ. CDR3 length: 16 amino acids. The CDR3 region has the DNA TGTGCCAGCAGCCAAGATGTACTTTATAGCAATCAGCCCCAGCATTTT. Encoded protein: CASSQDVLYSNQPQHF.

The rearrangement uses TRBV30 and TRBJ2-5, with D tentatively TRBD2 (5 bases). This CDR3 comprises 14 residues. CDR1 and CDR2 (germline): GTSNPN, SVGIG (reference sequence). V lost 8 bases and J lost 5, with 21 bases in between. The CDR3 DNA is TGTGCCCCCCCCCGGGCTAGCAATCGGGAGACCCAGTACTTC. Translation gives CAPPRASNRETQYF.

The CDR3 here is CAISELAGLQETQYF. The DNA for the CDR3 is TGTGCCATCAGTGAGTTAGCGGGGCTCCAAGAGACCCAGTACTTC. V is TRBV10-3 and J is TRBJ2-5; the match to TRBD2 covers 8 bases. CDR3 length: 15 residues. Germline V gives CDR1 ENHRY, CDR2 SYGVKD. J gave up 1 base and V 1 base, and 2 bases lay outside the gene matches.

This clone appeared a single time. Mismatch with germline at one junction end may stem from a read error. The rearrangement uses TRBV7-7 and TRBJ2-5; D might be TRBD1 (6 bases). Germline V CDR1 and CDR2: SSHAT, FNYEAQ (reference sequence). This CDR3 region has 18 residues. CDR3: CASSFEPLGTLRGETQYF. The CDR3 nucleotides read TGTGCTAGCAGCTTTGAGCCCCTCGGGACACTGCGTGGGGAGACCCAGTACTTC.

This sequence joins TRBV7-3 and TRBJ2-3; D call uncertain. Germline lookup yields CDR1 SGHTA and CDR2 FQGTGA. V gave up 5 bases and J gave up 2 bases, with 11 bases separating them. The CDR3 has 14 residues. The CDR3 region is CASSPERHTDTQYF. The CDR3 coding sequence is TGTGCCAGCAGCCCAGAGAGACACACAGATACGCAGTATTTT.

This clone has only a few counts. The chain uses TRBV7-9 and TRBJ2-7; 10 bases map to TRBD2. CDR1 is SEHNR and CDR2 is FQNEAQ in the germline V gene (reference sequence). V lost 5 bases to trimming and J lost 2 bases; unmatched junction nucleotides: 9. CDR3 length: 16 amino acids. CDR3 in DNA: TGTGCCAGCAGCGACGACCTAGCGGGGGAGACCTACGAGCAGTACTTC. This encodes CASSDDLAGETYEQYF.

The chain couples TRBV11-3 to TRBJ2-1; the D gene is possibly TRBD1 (6 bases). The V end was cut by 6 bases, the J end by 2 bases, with 14 bases between. The length of the CDR3 is 15 residues. Germline CDR1 SGHNT, CDR2 YENEEA. This CDR3 reads CASRSNRATYNEQFF. As DNA, the CDR3 is TGTGCCAGCAGATCGAACAGGGCCACCTACAATGAGCAGTTCTTC.

V is TRBV15 and J is TRBJ1-4; 7 bases line up with TRBD1. The germline gives CDR1 LNHNV, CDR2 YYDKDF (reference sequence). V was pared by 3 bases and J by 6 bases, with 4 bases of the junction left unmatched. This CDR3 contains 14 residues. The CDR3 spells CATSSRQGDEKLFF. The DNA of the CDR3 is TGTGCCACCAGCAGTCGACAGGGAGATGAAAAACTGTTTTTT.

The J gene is TRBJ1-2, the V gene TRBV28; D perhaps matches TRBD1 (5 bases). Germline CDR1 reads MDHEN; CDR2 reads SYDVKM. Trimming shortened V by 7 bases and J by 4 bases, and 13 bases separated the two germline ends. This CDR3 spans 13 amino acids. The DNA for the CDR3 is TGTGCCAGCATGGTGGGGGTTGGCTATGGCTACACCTTC. This gives the protein CASMVGVGYGYTF.

This chain links TRBV15 with TRBJ1-2; tentative D call: TRBD1 (6 bases). Germline V gene sequence: CDR1 LNHNV, CDR2 YYDKDF (reference sequence). There are 17 residues in the CDR3. The ends were cut back, 0 bases at V and 6 bases at J, with 20 bases in the middle. CDR3 residues: CATSRDRGSSRGDGYTF. The CDR3 DNA follows: TGTGCCACCAGCAGAGATCGAGGCAGTTCGAGGGGGGATGGCTACACCTTC.